This T cell receptor (beta chain) was identified in a study of blood T cell repertoires in COVID-19. Background on the study: Sample material is recorded as cDNA or gDNA derived from T cells, B-cell-depleted T cells, or PBMCs.

Sequencing used immunoSEQ multiplex PCR; TCRdb keeps in-frame clones, though not all of them. The sample lists about 160,000 clones; 81% were seen once. V trimming: 7 bases; J trimming: 7 bases; junction bases outside the gene matches: 12. Germline CDR1 reads LNHDA; CDR2 reads SQIVND (reference sequence). This CDR3 contains 15 residues. The sequence derives from a human donor in a cohort sampled during active COVID-19. The chain recombines TRBV19 with TRBJ1-2, with 10 bases fitting TRBD1. Material for sequencing was peripheral blood. This CDR3 reads CASTLRQGAPRGYTF. As DNA, the CDR3 is TGTGCCAGTACCCTAAGACAGGGGGCGCCTCGTGGCTACACCTTC.